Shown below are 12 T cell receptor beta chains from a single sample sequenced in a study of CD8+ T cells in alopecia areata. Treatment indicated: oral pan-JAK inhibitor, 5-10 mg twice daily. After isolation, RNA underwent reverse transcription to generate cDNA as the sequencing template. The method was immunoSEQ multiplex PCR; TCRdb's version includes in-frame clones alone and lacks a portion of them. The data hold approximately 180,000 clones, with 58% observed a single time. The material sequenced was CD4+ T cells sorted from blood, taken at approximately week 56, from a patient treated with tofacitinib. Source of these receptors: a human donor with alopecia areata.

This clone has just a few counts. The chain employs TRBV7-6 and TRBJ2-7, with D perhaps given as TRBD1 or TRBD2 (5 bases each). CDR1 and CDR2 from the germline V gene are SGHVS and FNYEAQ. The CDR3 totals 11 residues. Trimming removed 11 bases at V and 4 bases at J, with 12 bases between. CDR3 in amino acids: CASGPLYEQYF. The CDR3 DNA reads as TGTGCCTCGGGACCCTTATACGAGCAGTACTTC.

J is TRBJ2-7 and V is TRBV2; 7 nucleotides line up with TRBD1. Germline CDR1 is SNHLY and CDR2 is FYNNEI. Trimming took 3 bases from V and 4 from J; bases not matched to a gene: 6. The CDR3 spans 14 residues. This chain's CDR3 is CASSDPQGRYEQYF. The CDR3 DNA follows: TGTGCCAGCAGTGATCCACAGGGGCGTTACGAGCAGTACTTC. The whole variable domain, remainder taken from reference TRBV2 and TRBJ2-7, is EPEVTQTPSHQVTQMGQEVILRCVPISNHLYFYWYRQILGQKVEFLVSFYNNEISEKSEIFDDQFSVERPDGSNFTLKIRSTKLEDSAMYFCASSDPQGRYEQYFGPGTRLTVT.

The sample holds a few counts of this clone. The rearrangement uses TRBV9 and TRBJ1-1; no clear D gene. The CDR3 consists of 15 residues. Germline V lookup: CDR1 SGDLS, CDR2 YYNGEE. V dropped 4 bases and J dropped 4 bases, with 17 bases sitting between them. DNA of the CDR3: TGTGCCAGCAGCCTAAACTATCGGGTTGGCACTGAAGCTTTCTTT. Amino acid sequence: CASSLNYRVGTEAFF.

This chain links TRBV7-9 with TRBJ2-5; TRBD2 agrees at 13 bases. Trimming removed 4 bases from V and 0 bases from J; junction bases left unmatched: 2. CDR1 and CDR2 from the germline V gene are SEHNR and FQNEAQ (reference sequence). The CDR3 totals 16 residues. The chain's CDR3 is CASSSGLAGDQETQYF. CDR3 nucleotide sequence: TGTGCCAGCAGCTCCGGACTAGCGGGGGACCAAGAGACCCAGTACTTC.

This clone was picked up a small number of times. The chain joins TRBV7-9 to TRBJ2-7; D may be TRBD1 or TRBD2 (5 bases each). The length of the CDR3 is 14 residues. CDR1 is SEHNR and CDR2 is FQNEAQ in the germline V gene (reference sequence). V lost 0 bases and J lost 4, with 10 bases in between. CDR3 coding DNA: TGTGCCAGCAGCTTAGCGCTTGGGGGATACGAGCAGTACTTC. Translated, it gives CASSLALGGYEQYF.

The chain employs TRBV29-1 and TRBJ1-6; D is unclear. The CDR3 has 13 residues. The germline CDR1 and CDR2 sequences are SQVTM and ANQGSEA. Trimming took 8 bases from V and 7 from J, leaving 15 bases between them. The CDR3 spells CSPEWRENSPLHF. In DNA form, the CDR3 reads TGCAGCCCTGAGTGGAGGGAAAATTCACCCCTCCACTTT.

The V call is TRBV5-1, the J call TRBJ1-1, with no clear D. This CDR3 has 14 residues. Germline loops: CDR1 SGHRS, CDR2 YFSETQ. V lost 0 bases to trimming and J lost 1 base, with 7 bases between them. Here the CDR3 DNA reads TGCGCCAGCAGCTTGGGGCCCGCGAACACTGAAGCTTTCTTT. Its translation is CASSLGPANTEAFF. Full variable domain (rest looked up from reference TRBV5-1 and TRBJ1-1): KAGVTQTPRYLIKTRGQQVTLSCSPISGHRSVSWYQQTPGQGLQFLFEYFSETQRNKGNFPGRFSGRQFSNSRSEMNVSTLELGDSALYLCASSLGPANTEAFFGQGTRLTVV.

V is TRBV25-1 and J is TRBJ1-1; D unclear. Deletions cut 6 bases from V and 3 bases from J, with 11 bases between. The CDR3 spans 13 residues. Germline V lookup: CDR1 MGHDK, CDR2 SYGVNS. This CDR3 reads CASRDQSYTEAFF. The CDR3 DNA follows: TGTGCCAGCAGGGATCAGAGTTACACTGAAGCTTTCTTT.

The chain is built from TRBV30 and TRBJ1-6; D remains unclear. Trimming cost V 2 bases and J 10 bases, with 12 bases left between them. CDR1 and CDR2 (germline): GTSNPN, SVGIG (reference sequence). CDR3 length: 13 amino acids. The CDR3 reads CAWSIGLRSPLHF. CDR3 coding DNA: TGTGCCTGGAGTATCGGCCTGAGATCACCCCTCCACTTT.

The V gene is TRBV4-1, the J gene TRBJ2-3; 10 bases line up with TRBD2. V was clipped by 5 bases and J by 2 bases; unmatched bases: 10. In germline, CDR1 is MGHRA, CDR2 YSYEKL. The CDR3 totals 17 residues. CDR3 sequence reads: CASSSQGSGGVTDTQYF. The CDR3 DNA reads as TGCGCCAGCAGCTCCCAGGGAAGCGGGGGGGTCACAGATACGCAGTATTTT.

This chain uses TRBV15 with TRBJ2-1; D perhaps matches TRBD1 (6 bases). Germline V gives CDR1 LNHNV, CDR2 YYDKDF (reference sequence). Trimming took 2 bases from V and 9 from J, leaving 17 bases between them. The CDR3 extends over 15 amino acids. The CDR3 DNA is TGTGCCACCAGCAGAATTAGGGCTGGGACATTTGAGCAGTTCTTC. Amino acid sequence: CATSRIRAGTFEQFF.

CDR3 bases: TGTGCCAGCAGGAAGGGCAGGGCGGGCTATGGCTACACCTTC. Its translation is CASRKGRAGYGYTF. The chain recombines TRBV6-6 with TRBJ1-2, with D perhaps matching TRBD1 (5 bases). With 6 bases removed from V and 4 bases from J, the gap between germline ends came to 15 bases. The germline gives CDR1 MNHNY, CDR2 SVGAGI (reference sequence). The CDR3 is 14 residues long.